Presented here are 32 T cell receptor beta chains from one specimen sequenced in a study of shared clonotypes between healthy human individuals. Assay used: immunoSEQ multiplex PCR; TCRdb lists only in-frame clones, some missing. The profile shows about 490,000 clones, over 65% of them singletons. The sample consisted of PBMCs. These TCRs come from a woman aged 40-49 years in good health. Some clones in this sample may be carry-over from other donors' samples.

CDR3 residues: CASSHTPGLAGALYEQYF. The CDR3, as DNA: TGTGCCAGCTCACACACGCCGGGACTAGCGGGAGCCCTCTACGAGCAGTACTTC. The gene calls are TRBV18 and TRBJ2-7; 14 bases map to TRBD2. The germline gives CDR1 KGHSH, CDR2 LQKENI. This CDR3 is built from 18 residues. Trimming removed 4 bases from V and 3 bases from J; junction bases left unmatched: 11.

The chain has TRBV28 and TRBJ2-7; D gene ambiguous. Germline values: CDR1 MDHEN, CDR2 SYDVKM. V lost 7 bases and J 1 base, leaving 17 bases between the germline ends. The CDR3 spans 15 residues. The CDR3 nucleotides are TGTGCCAGCACCCCCGCAGTTCCCGCATCCTACGAGCAGTACTTC. This codes for CASTPAVPASYEQYF.

This clone was detected only once. V usage is TRBV28 and J usage is TRBJ2-1, with 14 bases that match TRBD2. Germline loops: CDR1 MDHEN, CDR2 SYDVKM. The trim removed 5 bases at V and 9 bases at J, leaving 9 bases unmatched. The length of the CDR3 is 16 residues. The CDR3 sequence: CASSPPGTSGGGEQFF. DNA for the CDR3: TGTGCCAGCAGTCCCCCCGGGACTAGCGGGGGCGGTGAGCAGTTCTTC.

The gene calls are TRBV11-2 and TRBJ2-7; 8 bases are a match to TRBD2. The germline gives CDR1 SGHAT, CDR2 FQNNGV. Losses at the gene ends were 1 base for V and 5 bases for J; bases not matched to a gene: 7. The CDR3 extends over 15 amino acids. This CDR3 reads CASSLVSGGPDEQYF. The DNA of the CDR3 is TGTGCCAGCAGCTTAGTTTCGGGAGGGCCGGACGAGCAGTACTTC.

This sequence joins TRBV18 and TRBJ2-7, with a weak D call TRBD2 (5 bases). V lost 5 bases, J lost 5 bases, and 7 bases lay in between. There are 11 residues in the CDR3. Per germline, CDR1 KGHSH and CDR2 LQKENI. CDR3 region: CASSDYDEQYF. CDR3 DNA sequence: TGTGCCAGCTCAGACTACGACGAGCAGTACTTC. Filled out from reference TRBV18 and TRBJ2-7, the complete variable domain reads NAGVMQNPRHLVRRRGQEARLRCSPMKGHSHVYWYRQLPEEGLKFMVYLQKENIIDESGMPKERFSAEFPKEGPSILRIQQVVRGDSAAYFCASSDYDEQYFGPGTRLTVT.

The chain carries TRBV18 and TRBJ2-1; D gene unclear. This CDR3 contains 12 residues. Trimming took 3 bases from V and 6 from J, leaving 6 bases between them. Germline CDR1 KGHSH, CDR2 LQKENI. The CDR3 sequence: CASSPSTNEQFF. In DNA, the CDR3 is TGTGCCAGCTCACCTAGTACCAATGAGCAGTTCTTC.

The rearrangement joins TRBV4-3 to TRBJ2-3, with 10 bases that match TRBD2. The CDR3 has 17 amino acids. Losses at the gene ends were 0 bases for V and 1 base for J; bases not matched to a gene: 4. Looked up from germline, CDR1 is LGHNA and CDR2 is YSLEER. The CDR3 nucleotides read TGCGCCAGCAGCCAAGAACTTGGGACTAGCGGCACAGATACGCAGTATTTT. This sequence encodes CASSQELGTSGTDTQYF.

This clone was counted once. The rearrangement joins TRBV19 to TRBJ2-7; 9 positions match TRBD2. The junction had 4 bases not matched to a gene; V was cut back by 5 bases and J by 2 bases. Germline-derived CDR1 and CDR2 are LNHDA and SQIVND (reference sequence). The CDR3 has 14 amino acids. CDR3 region: CASSFLAGAYEQYF. As DNA, the CDR3 is TGTGCCAGTAGTTTTTTAGCGGGAGCCTACGAGCAGTACTTC.

The chain links TRBV28 to TRBJ1-4; TRBD1 agrees at 7 bases. Losses at the gene ends were 4 bases for V and 5 bases for J; bases not matched to a gene: 10. The length of the CDR3 is 16 residues. Per germline, CDR1 MDHEN and CDR2 SYDVKM. DNA of the CDR3: TGTGCCAGCAGTTCACCCGCCGGGACAGAAAATGAAAAACTGTTTTTT. This gives the protein CASSSPAGTENEKLFF.

This clone has just a few counts. The chain recombines TRBV4-2 with TRBJ2-2; TRBD2 matches at 7 bases. This CDR3 has 17 amino acids. V shed 0 bases and J 1 base; nucleotides not matched to a gene: 5. Germline V gives CDR1 LGHNA, CDR2 YNFKEQ. The CDR3 DNA reads as TGTGCCAGCAGCCAAGAAGGGCTAGCGGTGAACACCGGGGAGCTGTTTTTT. This gives the protein CASSQEGLAVNTGELFF.

This clone was seen only once. Since a much larger clone is just one base distant, this may be a read error. V is TRBV5-8 and J is TRBJ1-5; the D gene is possibly TRBD1 (6 bases). The CDR3 is 14 residues long. V dropped 5 bases and J dropped 1 base, with 10 bases sitting between them. The V gene's germline CDR1 is SGHTS and CDR2 YDEGEE. CDR3 sequence: CASSYGQSNQPQHF. Written as DNA, the CDR3 is TGTGCCAGCAGTTACGGACAGAGCAATCAGCCCCAGCATTTT.

This clone was observed a handful of times. The V and J genes are TRBV5-1 and TRBJ2-5; tentative D call: TRBD1 (5 bases). The better agreement between TRBJ2-7 and the DNA end casts doubt on the J call. Germline-derived CDR1 and CDR2 are SGHRS and YFSETQ. This CDR3 has 14 amino acids. The CDR3 DNA reads as TGCGCCAGCAGCCCAACCAGGGTATCCTACGAGCAGTACTTC. Residues: CASSPTRVSYEQYF.

The chain has TRBV4-1 and TRBJ2-7; D not resolved. The CDR3 contains 15 residues. Germline V lookup: CDR1 MGHRA, CDR2 YSYEKL. V was cut by 3 bases and J by 6 bases, with 18 bases left in between. The CDR3 is CASSQTYAGVVEQYF. The CDR3 region has the DNA TGCGCCAGCAGCCAGACCTATGCAGGAGTAGTCGAGCAGTACTTC.

This chain connects TRBV5-4 to TRBJ1-2; the match to TRBD1 covers 7 bases. CDR3 length equals 14 residues. V trimming: 5 bases; J trimming: 4 bases; junction bases outside the gene matches: 8. The V gene's germline CDR1 is SGHNT and CDR2 YYREEE (reference sequence). CDR3 bases: TGTGCCAGCAGGGCCGGGGGACAGTCCTATGGCTACACCTTC. It encodes CASRAGGQSYGYTF.

The CDR3: CASSQAVGEKLFF. The CDR3 DNA reads as TGTGCCAGCAGCCAAGCAGTGGGTGAAAAACTGTTTTTT. This chain uses TRBV14 with TRBJ1-4; D is undetermined. CDR1 is SGHDN, CDR2 FVKESK, per germline. The ends were cut back, 1 base at V and 7 bases at J, with 7 bases in the middle. The CDR3 totals 13 residues.

A single count supports this clone. This likely reflects a read error, since a far larger clone is one base away. The chain combines TRBV5-6 with TRBJ1-4; possibly TRBD1 for D (6 bases). The CDR3 runs 15 residues. CDR1 and CDR2 from the germline V gene are SGHDT and YYEEEE. The CDR3 DNA reads as TGTGTCAGCAGTTCTGGGACACCAACTAATGAAAAACTGTTTTTT. Residues: CVSSSGTPTNEKLFF.

This clone was seen a single time. V and J are TRBV5-1 and TRBJ2-7, with D tentatively TRBD1 (6 bases). CDR3 size: 14 residues. V gave up 2 bases and J gave up 6 bases, with 15 bases separating them. Germline V gene data show CDR1 as SGHRS and CDR2 as YFSETQ. CDR3 in DNA: TGCGCCAGCAGCTTCCCTGGGGAACAGGGCGAGCAGTACTTC. Its translation is CASSFPGEQGEQYF.

About this clone itself: A read error is likely here: a far larger clone is one base away. At the DNA level, this CDR3 is encoded by other sequences in the same sample as well. This rearrangement joins TRBV7-2 to TRBJ2-3; the match to TRBD2 covers 10 bases. Germline V gives CDR1 SGHTA, CDR2 FQGNSA. CDR3 length equals 17 residues. The V segment lost 4 bases and the J segment 5 bases; nucleotides outside the gene matches: 12. CDR3 residues: CASSSEPSGSKGDTQYF. Written as DNA, the CDR3 is TGTGCCAGCAGCTCGGAGCCTAGCGGGAGTAAAGGAGATACGCAGTATTTT.

This chain links TRBV28 with TRBJ2-1, with 8 bases fitting TRBD2. The CDR3 runs 16 residues. V lost 7 bases to trimming and J lost 0 bases; unmatched junction nucleotides: 8. The germline V gene encodes CDR1 MDHEN and CDR2 SYDVKM. CDR3 in DNA: TGTGCCAGCACCCCGGGGGGGAACCCCTCCTACAATGAGCAGTTCTTC. This sequence encodes CASTPGGNPSYNEQFF.

Concerning this clone: A junction end diverges from the germline sequence, so it may reflect a read error. The V gene is TRBV29-1, the J gene TRBJ2-3; no definite D call. In germline, CDR1 is SQVTM, CDR2 ANQGSEA. The CDR3 is made up of 14 amino acids. The CDR3 nucleotides are TGCGGCGTTGATTCCCCTACGGGCACAGATACGCAGTATTTT. This gives the protein CGVDSPTGTDTQYF.

The chain joins TRBV2 to TRBJ2-3, with TRBD1 as a possible D gene (9 bases). Germline V CDR1 and CDR2: SNHLY, FYNNEI. Trimming took off 10 bases at V and 1 base at J, with 21 bases between the two ends. The CDR3 sequence is 16 residues long. CDR3 in amino acids: CAIPGGTGTRTDTQYF. The CDR3 DNA sequence: TGTGCCATTCCGGGGGGGACAGGGACCCGCACAGATACGCAGTATTTT.

J is TRBJ1-5 and V is TRBV30; possible D gene TRBD1, 5 bases. The germline CDR1 and CDR2 sequences are GTSNPN and SVGIG (reference sequence). The CDR3 totals 15 residues. Trimming removed 0 bases from V and 6 bases from J, with 15 bases in between. CDR3 protein: CAWSVRGVMSQPQHF. The DNA of the CDR3 is TGTGCCTGGAGTGTACGAGGGGTTATGAGTCAGCCCCAGCATTTT.

This chain joins TRBV5-4 and TRBJ2-7, with D possibly matching TRBD1 (6 bases). Trimming cost V 2 bases and J 2 bases, with 11 bases left between them. Per the germline V gene, CDR1 is SGHNT and CDR2 is YYREEE (reference sequence). The CDR3 extends over 14 amino acids. CDR3 DNA sequence: TGTGCCAGCAGCTTAGACAGGCGAACCTACGAGCAGTACTTC. It specifies CASSLDRRTYEQYF.

This sequence joins TRBV6-5 and TRBJ1-2; D not certain. Germline lookup yields CDR1 MNHEY and CDR2 SVGAGI. V was trimmed by 6 bases and J by 0 bases, leaving 8 bases between them. This CDR3 comprises 13 residues. The CDR3 nucleotides are TGTGCCAGCAGGACGGGTTCTAACTATGGCTACACCTTC. Residues: CASRTGSNYGYTF.

The rearrangement uses TRBV2 and TRBJ2-7; maybe TRBD2 (6 bases). Looked up from germline, CDR1 is SNHLY and CDR2 is FYNNEI. The CDR3 runs 17 residues. V dropped 8 bases and J dropped 0 bases, with 23 bases sitting between them. The CDR3 loop is CASGSERLSGGSYEQYF. The CDR3 region has the DNA TGTGCCAGCGGGTCTGAGCGGTTATCCGGGGGCTCCTACGAGCAGTACTTC.

The rearrangement joins TRBV30 to TRBJ2-1; the match to TRBD2 covers 13 bases. The CDR3 totals 14 residues. J was trimmed by 8 bases and V by 5 bases; bases with no gene match: 6. Germline V lookup: CDR1 GTSNPN, CDR2 SVGIG (reference sequence). The CDR3, as DNA: TGTGCCTGGGATTGGACTAGCGGGAGTGATGAGCAGTTCTTC. This gives the protein CAWDWTSGSDEQFF.

The chain links TRBV30 to TRBJ2-3, with no clear D. V lost 5 bases and J 4 bases, leaving 10 bases between the germline ends. CDR3 length: 12 amino acids. The V gene's germline CDR1 is GTSNPN and CDR2 SVGIG (reference sequence). CDR3 region: CAWELLSDTQYF. The DNA of the CDR3 is TGTGCCTGGGAGTTACTTTCAGATACGCAGTATTTT.

The V and J genes are TRBV4-3 and TRBJ2-1; 9 bases fit TRBD2. CDR1 and CDR2 (germline): LGHNA, YSLEER. The CDR3 spans 20 residues. J was trimmed by 3 bases and V by 1 base; bases with no gene match: 16. CDR3 sequence: CASSQVWREGPLGYYNEQFF. CDR3 nucleotides: TGCGCCAGCAGCCAAGTTTGGCGGGAGGGCCCCCTGGGATACTACAATGAGCAGTTCTTC.

There are a few counts of this clone. CDR3 sequence reads: CASSPLGSGGYEQYF. The CDR3 bases are TGTGCCAGCAGCCCGTTGGGTAGCGGGGGCTACGAGCAGTACTTC. V gene TRBV7-6 combines with J gene TRBJ2-7; TRBD2 aligns across 9 bases. CDR1 SGHVS and CDR2 FNYEAQ come from the germline V gene. There are 15 residues in the CDR3. J was trimmed by 3 bases and V by 5 bases; bases with no gene match: 8.

The J gene is TRBJ1-1, the V gene TRBV7-9, with TRBD1 identical over 8 bases. With V trimmed by 5 bases and J by 11 bases, 7 bases remained unmatched. Per germline, CDR1 SEHNR and CDR2 FQNEAQ (reference sequence). The CDR3 has 12 amino acids. CDR3 nucleotides: TGTGCCAGCAGCCCATCGGACAGGGTCGCTTTCTTT. Translated, it gives CASSPSDRVAFF.

The V and J genes are TRBV29-1 and TRBJ2-7; the D gene is possibly TRBD1 (6 bases). Germline CDR1 is SQVTM and CDR2 is ANQGSEA. V lost 0 bases to trimming and J lost 12 bases, with 18 bases between them. The CDR3 contains 13 residues. The chain's CDR3 is CSVEDHRETNRYF. The CDR3 bases are TGCAGCGTTGAAGATCACAGGGAAACCAATCGGTACTTC.

This clone was seen only once. The rearrangement uses TRBV9 and TRBJ2-5; TRBD2 agrees at 10 bases. Germline CDR1 and CDR2: SGDLS and YYNGEE. The CDR3 covers 16 residues. V lost 0 bases, J lost 5 bases, and 7 bases stayed unmatched. The CDR3 region has the DNA TGTGCCAGCAGCGTAGCTGCCGCGACTAGCGGGGAGACCCAGTACTTC. Translating gives CASSVAAATSGETQYF. Supplemented by reference TRBV9 and TRBJ2-5, the full variable domain reads DSGVTQTPKHLITATGQRVTLRCSPRSGDLSVYWYQQSLDQGLQFLIQYYNGEERAKGNILERFSAQQFPDLHSELNLSSLELGDSALYFCASSVAAATSGETQYFGPGTRLLVL.